This T cell receptor (beta chain) was sequenced for a study of blood T cell repertoires in COVID-19. The length of the CDR3 is 14 residues. The V and J ends lost 8 bases and 2 bases, in that order; junction bases with no gene match: 8. Germline CDR1 reads MNHEY; CDR2 reads SVGAGI. Produced via immunoSEQ multiplex PCR; TCRdb's table is partial and in-frame only. This table holds 210,000 or so clones, 85% to 90% found once. The chain is built from TRBV6-5 and TRBJ1-1; 7 bases are shared with TRBD1. This receptor was taken from a woman aged 55-75 years with acute or convalescent COVID-19. Material: peripheral blood. The CDR3 reads CASLDRRENTEAFF. CDR3 coding DNA: TGTGCCAGCTTGGACAGGAGGGAAAACACTGAAGCTTTCTTT.